The 8 T cell receptor beta chains in this list originate from one sample, sequenced in a study of shared clonotypes between healthy human individuals. Here immunoSEQ multiplex PCR was the method, and the copy in TCRdb shows in-frame clones only, minus some. The sample holds a few million clones; approximately 94% are singletons and the top ten take 0.11% to 0.15%. The sequencing input was naive CD4+ T cells sorted from blood. This sample's subset: CD45RA+ positively selected. The receptors here all came from a man between 18 and 35 years old in good health.

J is TRBJ1-5 and V is TRBV6-1, with D maybe TRBD1 (6 bases). The V gene's germline CDR1 is MNHNS and CDR2 SASEGT. The CDR3 runs 15 residues. Between the trimmed V and J ends, which lost 4 bases and 5 bases, there was a span of 15 bases. CDR3 in amino acids: CASSAVDSLDQPQHF. CDR3 nucleotides: TGTGCCAGCAGTGCAGTGGACAGCCTGGATCAGCCCCAGCATTTT.

As concerns this clone: Other DNA sequences in this specimen translate into the identical CDR3. V and J are TRBV5-1 and TRBJ2-3; possibly TRBD2 for D (5 bases). Trimming pared 0 bases from V and 0 bases from J, leaving 5 bases between. The length of the CDR3 is 14 residues. CDR1 and CDR2 from the germline V gene are SGHRS and YFSETQ. The CDR3 nucleotides read TGCGCCAGCAGCTTGGTAGCGAGCACAGATACGCAGTATTTT. Translation gives CASSLVASTDTQYF.

This clone was recorded only once. This chain uses TRBV11-2 with TRBJ1-6; D is possibly TRBD1 (6 bases). Germline V gene data show CDR1 as SGHAT and CDR2 as FQNNGV. V was clipped by 1 base and J by 7 bases, with 11 bases between them. CDR3 length: 15 residues. CDR3 DNA sequence: TGTGCCAGCAGCTTAGGGCAGGGGATGAATTCACCCCTCCACTTT. Amino acid sequence: CASSLGQGMNSPLHF. Together with reference TRBV11-2 and TRBJ1-6, the CDR3 gives the full variable domain: EAGVAQSPRYKIIEKRQSVAFWCNPISGHATLYWYQQILGQGPKLLIQFQNNGVVDDSQLPKDRFSAERLKGVDSTLKIQPAKLEDSAVYLCASSLGQGMNSPLHFGNGTRLTVT.

In its sample, this clone was seen once. In the same sample, other DNA sequences code for this CDR3. V is TRBV10-3 and J is TRBJ1-2; 9 bases agree with TRBD1. J was trimmed by 2 bases and V by 6 bases; bases with no gene match: 1. This CDR3 is 13 amino acids long. Germline CDR1 ENHRY, CDR2 SYGVKD. The chain's CDR3 is CAIRGTGNYGYTF. The CDR3 DNA is TGTGCCATCAGAGGGACAGGGAACTATGGCTACACCTTC.

The chain is built from TRBV9 and TRBJ1-3; 10 bases line up with TRBD1. Trimming removed 4 bases from V and 3 bases from J; junction bases left unmatched: 4. From germline, CDR1 is SGDLS and CDR2 YYNGEE. CDR3 length equals 15 residues. This CDR3 is CASSTRTGGGNTIYF. The CDR3, as DNA: TGTGCCAGCAGCACTCGGACAGGGGGTGGAAACACCATATATTTT. Variable domain in full (rest from reference TRBV9 and TRBJ1-3): DSGVTQTPKHLITATGQRVTLRCSPRSGDLSVYWYQQSLDQGLQFLIQYYNGEERAKGNILERFSAQQFPDLHSELNLSSLELGDSALYFCASSTRTGGGNTIYFGEGSWLTVV.

This clone appeared once. V and J are TRBV6-5 and TRBJ2-1; tentatively, D is TRBD1 or TRBD2 (6 bases each). Trimming left V 3 bases short and J 2 bases short, with 11 bases between. CDR1 MNHEY and CDR2 SVGAGI come from the germline V gene. CDR3 size: 15 residues. CDR3 amino acids: CASSYGGTTYNEQFF. CDR3 DNA: TGTGCCAGCAGTTATGGCGGGACAACCTACAATGAGCAGTTCTTC.

J is TRBJ2-3 and V is TRBV19; 7 nucleotides agree with TRBD2. This CDR3 spans 19 amino acids. Trimming removed 2 bases from V and 2 bases from J; junction bases left unmatched: 16. Germline V gene sequence: CDR1 LNHDA, CDR2 SQIVND (reference sequence). The CDR3 loop reads CASSITAGEPRGYTDTQYF. Here the CDR3 DNA reads TGTGCCAGTAGTATAACGGCGGGAGAGCCAAGAGGGTACACAGATACGCAGTATTTT.

The CDR3 region is CASSLGPSFSYNEQFF. Written as DNA, the CDR3 is TGTGCCAGCAGCTTAGGGCCGTCCTTCTCCTACAATGAGCAGTTCTTC. The chain recombines TRBV7-9 with TRBJ2-1; no definite D call. Trimming shortened V by 1 base and J by 0 bases, and 10 bases separated the two germline ends. This CDR3 comprises 16 residues. CDR1 is SEHNR and CDR2 is FQNEAQ in the germline V gene (reference sequence).